Listed below are T cell receptor beta chains from one sample, sequenced in a study of beta chain features in type 1 diabetes. Libraries were prepared by immunoSEQ multiplex PCR; TCRdb keeps only in-frame clonotypes and omits some of them. The data show about 620,000 clones, with about a sixth seen just once and roughly 0.098% held by the top ten. Sequencing was done on a sample of naive CD4+ T cells from blood. Every receptor here comes from a man aged 18 to 29 in good health. The conserved cysteine and the conserved F or W are not part of the CDR3 here. Each record gives: J gene, V gene, clone size, D gene, CDR3 protein. The D gene is left open where the match is weak. Clone size appears in some rows only: once, few, many, or a class for an expanded clone.

J gene: TRBJ2-1; V gene: TRBV5-4; clone size: -; D gene: TRBD2; CDR3 protein: ASSTGLAGGGEQF
J gene: TRBJ2-2; V gene: TRBV18; clone size: few; D gene: -; CDR3 protein: ASSPRRSPNTGELF
J gene: TRBJ1-1; V gene: TRBV7-2; clone size: few; D gene: -; CDR3 protein: ASSSTGHVEAF
J gene: TRBJ2-3; V gene: TRBV7-9; clone size: few; D gene: -; CDR3 protein: ASSLGRQRFTDTQY
J gene: TRBJ2-3; V gene: TRBV5-1; clone size: -; D gene: -; CDR3 protein: ASSRQVGTDTQY
J gene: TRBJ2-4; V gene: TRBV28; clone size: few; D gene: TRBD2; CDR3 protein: ASSLGGSKNIQY
J gene: TRBJ1-1; V gene: TRBV5-1; clone size: -; D gene: -; CDR3 protein: ASSPQPSNTEAF
J gene: TRBJ2-7; V gene: TRBV18; clone size: few; D gene: TRBD2; CDR3 protein: ASSPRLAGGNEQY
J gene: TRBJ2-7; V gene: TRBV28; clone size: few; D gene: -; CDR3 protein: ASTALGEQY
J gene: TRBJ2-7; V gene: TRBV29-1; clone size: -; D gene: -; CDR3 protein: SVRASRYEQY
J gene: TRBJ2-5; V gene: TRBV5-1; clone size: few; D gene: -; CDR3 protein: ASSFGARQETQY
J gene: TRBJ2-7; V gene: TRBV29-1; clone size: -; D gene: -; CDR3 protein: SVATPFFGARSYEQY
J gene: TRBJ2-3; V gene: TRBV15; clone size: few; D gene: -; CDR3 protein: ATSGDRADTQY
J gene: TRBJ1-2; V gene: TRBV7-3; clone size: -; D gene: TRBD1; CDR3 protein: ASSFDREVYGYT
J gene: TRBJ2-7; V gene: TRBV27; clone size: -; D gene: -; CDR3 protein: ASSPYTLAQHPYEQY
J gene: TRBJ1-2; V gene: TRBV10-3; clone size: -; D gene: TRBD1; CDR3 protein: AISADRVYGYT
J gene: TRBJ1-1; V gene: TRBV19; clone size: -; D gene: -; CDR3 protein: ASSMGQGVTEAF
J gene: TRBJ1-2; V gene: TRBV7-2; clone size: few; D gene: -; CDR3 protein: ASSLYGSNYGYT
J gene: TRBJ1-2; V gene: TRBV10-3; clone size: -; D gene: TRBD1; CDR3 protein: AIKSPDRANYGYT
J gene: TRBJ2-3; V gene: TRBV2; clone size: few; D gene: -; CDR3 protein: ASSEVREDTQY
J gene: TRBJ2-3; V gene: TRBV19; clone size: -; D gene: -; CDR3 protein: ASSPGTSTDTQY
J gene: TRBJ1-1; V gene: TRBV28; clone size: few; D gene: TRBD1; CDR3 protein: ASSLGQVFTEAF
J gene: TRBJ2-5; V gene: TRBV10-3; clone size: few; D gene: -; CDR3 protein: ATYSGGGPSRETQY
J gene: TRBJ2-7; V gene: TRBV2; clone size: few; D gene: -; CDR3 protein: ASSRQRPEQY
J gene: TRBJ1-4; V gene: TRBV4-1; clone size: few; D gene: TRBD1; CDR3 protein: ASSQLGGTNEKLF
J gene: TRBJ2-3; V gene: TRBV5-1; clone size: -; D gene: -; CDR3 protein: ASSLSYTDTQY
J gene: TRBJ2-1; V gene: TRBV14; clone size: few; D gene: -; CDR3 protein: ASSKGGSLEQF
J gene: TRBJ2-7; V gene: TRBV11-3; clone size: -; D gene: -; CDR3 protein: ASSTRDLDEQY
J gene: TRBJ1-2; V gene: TRBV5-4; clone size: few; D gene: -; CDR3 protein: ASSRPGSRNGGDGYT
J gene: TRBJ1-4; V gene: TRBV9; clone size: -; D gene: -; CDR3 protein: ASSLGRLYNEKLF
J gene: TRBJ2-7; V gene: TRBV7-2; clone size: -; D gene: TRBD1; CDR3 protein: ASSRTGLGSYEQY
J gene: TRBJ2-3; V gene: TRBV5-4; clone size: few; D gene: -; CDR3 protein: ASSLKVGGQTDTQY
J gene: TRBJ2-1; V gene: TRBV4-2; clone size: few; D gene: -; CDR3 protein: ASSQDVLAREQF
J gene: TRBJ2-7; V gene: TRBV28; clone size: few; D gene: TRBD1; CDR3 protein: ASRSGTGYEQY
J gene: TRBJ2-2; V gene: TRBV9; clone size: few; D gene: -; CDR3 protein: ASSPSQGTGTGELF
J gene: TRBJ2-2; V gene: TRBV7-2; clone size: few; D gene: -; CDR3 protein: ASSLQAINTGELF
J gene: TRBJ1-5; V gene: TRBV7-9; clone size: -; D gene: TRBD1; CDR3 protein: ASTATGGAGNQPQH
J gene: TRBJ2-3; V gene: TRBV29-1; clone size: few; D gene: TRBD1; CDR3 protein: SARQGAGTDTQY
J gene: TRBJ2-3; V gene: TRBV7-2; clone size: few; D gene: TRBD1; CDR3 protein: ASSLSGGSTDTQY
J gene: TRBJ2-7; V gene: TRBV5-5; clone size: -; D gene: TRBD2; CDR3 protein: ASSLGAGPSYEQY
J gene: TRBJ1-2; V gene: TRBV7-2; clone size: few; D gene: -; CDR3 protein: ASSPDELYGYT
J gene: TRBJ1-2; V gene: TRBV13; clone size: -; D gene: -; CDR3 protein: ASSSGSPRYGYT
J gene: TRBJ1-4; V gene: TRBV30; clone size: -; D gene: -; CDR3 protein: AWSVIRTLGGKLF